This entry describes one T cell receptor (beta chain). Its antigen is not yet known. Per-base quality was not reported, and no clone a single base away is much larger than it. This sample was taken from a study of cytomegalovirus exposure and HLA in healthy donors (dated by TCRdb to 2016 to 2017). At the level of the whole study: An earlier analysis of a few hundred of the donors reported 276 Gb of sequence data and 117 million unique TCR beta sequences obtained from roughly 180 million T cells. In addition to the first cohort of 650 to 750 subjects, a separate validation cohort of approximately 130 different subjects was used. The study profiled the T cell repertoires of hundreds of subjects by immunosequencing and related them to cytomegalovirus serostatus. Alongside the repertoire data, information on donor age, sex, ethnicity and CMV serostatus was compiled. The study aimed to test whether signatures of past pathogen exposure could be identified by cataloging public T cell receptors. A later genetic analysis took genome-wide SNP genotypes for about 65% of the roughly 670 donors and used that subset as a discovery cohort. Five DR-DQ haplotypes were treated as single units for association and clustering because of strong linkage in the cohort. HLA typing covered class I and class II loci at four-digit resolution. Of the 398 genotyped donors, over 70% fell in the genetic ancestry cluster associated with self-reported Caucasian donors. A later analysis re-examined previously published TCR beta repertoires from roughly 650 donors and added high-resolution HLA genotyping to investigate patterns of TCR occurrence. Typing coverage differed by locus: A, B, C, DRB1 and DQB1 were typed in about 620-640 donors, DQA1 in 500 to 550, DPA1 in around 600, and DPB1 in roughly 470. Rather than using new phenotypic data, the later analysis identified candidate immune exposures from TCR beta sequences and from how often those sequences occurred across donors. About 330 gigabases of sequencing data and approximately 91 million unique TCR sequences made up an early release that covered several hundred HLA-typed donors. In an earlier analysis of a few hundred of the donors, high-throughput TCR beta sequencing was used to judge whether each TCR beta V gene segment behaved as functional or pseudogenic. Across 398 genotyped donors of the cohort, an average of about 220,000 unique TCR beta nucleotide sequences per donor were sequenced, and 15% to 20% of those sequences were non-productive. To predict cytomegalovirus infection status, the study brought together high-throughput TCR immunosequencing, statistical association of individual TCRs with disease status, and machine learning. Every discovery cohort repertoire had been produced on one sequencing platform.

Preparation of the library involved the immunoSEQ multiplex PCR assay. For the multiplex PCR, a mixture combining 60 forward primers for TCR Vbeta segments and 13 reverse primers for TCR Jbeta segments was used. Amplification of the CDR3 region of rearranged TCR beta genes was performed with a multiplex PCR assay on genomic DNA. Amplified TCR beta libraries were sequenced as 87-base-pair reads on the Illumina HiSeq System. As for how the authors treated the data: A later analysis counted 75 million to 100 million unique TCR beta chains across the 666 repertoires, and some 11 million of these chains were shared by at least two donors. To remove PCR and sequencing errors, raw reads were error-corrected and collapsed into unique sequences using a nearest-neighbor algorithm that merged closely related sequences. CDR3 sequences were aligned to IMGT reference sequences to assign V, D and J gene segments. For a sequence to be retained, a match of at least six nucleotides to both a V gene segment and a J gene segment was required. Rearrangements were classified as productive when the CDR3 lacked stop codons and remained in frame with V and J, and all other rearrangements were classified as non-productive. CDR3 was defined by IMGT convention, running from the second conserved V-encoded cysteine to the conserved J-encoded phenylalanine. The earlier analysis of some 600 of the donors excluded sequences that lacked an unambiguous match to a single V gene segment. In an earlier analysis of almost 600 of the donors, a V segment was called functional when productive rearrangements were above 56.7%, and segregating when the standard deviation between donors exceeded 5%. A statistical classification framework was built to diagnose cytomegalovirus status from the catalog of TCR beta chain sequences. In a later analysis, V and J genes were assigned by comparing TCR nucleotide sequences against IMGT/GENE-DB human TR gene sequences. A later analysis assigned CDR3 sequences and most-parsimonious VDJ recombination scenarios with the TCRdist pipeline. In a later analysis, every TCR beta chain was defined by the combination of its CDR3 amino acid sequence and its V-gene family, and reads without a unique V-gene family were dropped. A later analysis removed 550 to 700 highly shared, low-generation-probability nucleotide sequences to deal with suspected cross-contamination and a sequencing artifact. A later analysis calculated a clonal expansion index for each public chain from normalized within-repertoire ranks of inferred template counts. Generation probabilities in a later analysis came from a VDJ recombination model fitted to out-of-frame rearrangements, and those results were checked against IGoR. In a later analysis, TCR-TCR, TCR-HLA and TCR-CMV co-occurrence was scored with hypergeometric tests, and a repertoire-size bias correction was applied to TCR pairs. A later analysis estimated false discovery rates by permuting HLA or CMV assignments 20 times. In a later analysis, co-occurring TCRs were grouped using DBSCAN, with TCRdist sequence similarity added in when clustering inside HLA-allele-positive subsets. Repertoires with fewer than 30,000 or more than 120,000 public chains were left out of co-occurrence clustering, as were about 5 repertoires with anomalous nucleotide sharing. Drawn from immuneACCESS, this table holds only the in-frame rearrangements with V and J called that TCRdb kept. Clones are partly lost; checked studies trace under half to an unresolved V gene and leave the rest unexplained. V, J and clone size were drawn from that table, and D and trimming were deduced from the DNA. The sample table shows 100,000 or so clones, and less than 85% are seen once. The ten largest clonotypes hold approximately 2.3% of the sample.

CDR1 SNHLY and CDR2 FYNNEI were looked up in the germline V gene. The CDR3 has 15 amino acids, counting the end cysteine and phenylalanine. Only the CDR3 part of the read is kept: 45 bases, read in frame from the first base. The germline V and J ends show losses of 1 base and 1 base respectively, and no gene match explains 1 base of the junction. The cohort was made up of 650 to 700 healthy bone marrow donors. Cohort members were all nominally healthy when sampled, although unrecorded immune exposures were likely present. The donor was CMV seronegative and was included in the group of 352 seronegative cohort members. Every donor gave a peripheral blood sample, and the peripheral blood mononuclear cells from that sample were used for TCR beta sequencing. The Qiagen DNeasy Blood Extraction Kit was used to extract genomic DNA from the blood cell samples. The paper as a whole reports these results and caveats: A group of highly shared sequence variants was considered likely to be a technical artifact of the sequencing pipeline. Sequencing depth was assumed to be roughly uniform across donors in the presence/absence analyses, though that assumption may not hold. A later genetic analysis associated a missense DCLRE1C variant with V-gene and J-gene trimming of TCR beta chains, and an independent cohort replicated the association. Compared with equally common non-associated chains, HLA-associated TCR beta chains in a later analysis were more clonally expanded and had lower generation probabilities. A later analysis found that TCR association rates varied across HLA loci, with DRB1 alleles showing the most associated TCRs and HLA-C alleles the fewest. In an earlier analysis of some 500 of the donors, most TCR beta V segments appeared in productive rearrangements about 87% or about 30% of the time, broadly matching IMGT annotations. A further reported finding was that TCR beta sequences accurately predicted the HLA-A and HLA-B alleles for most subjects in the first cohort. Some IMGT-functional V segments, including TRBV6-2 and TRBV6-3, could not be distinguished by the 87-base-pair reads and were therefore excluded. According to the authors, the approach could potentially be generalized to other disease states and immunological phenotypes. Three of the identified cytomegalovirus-associated TCR beta chains were confirmed in vitro to be specific for cytomegalovirus antigens. Most TCR sequences were observed very rarely across donors, whereas some public TCRs were present in many individuals. In this cohort, only TCR beta chains were sequenced, and detectable features were limited by the absence of alpha or paired-chain data. In a later analysis, 16,951 TCR beta sequences were associated with specific HLA alleles at a false discovery rate of 0.05. HLA typing was unavailable for some donors at each locus, so association tests used only the typed subset. The classifier was reported to diagnose cytomegalovirus status with high specificity and sensitivity in both the original cohort and the validation cohort. Immune exposure information for the cohort was limited to CMV serostatus. Because counts were too low, some 17 rarely observed V segments, including chromosome 9 orphons, were excluded from the earlier analysis of around 640 of the donors. A later analysis reported that several top co-occurrence clusters appeared linked to parvovirus B19, influenza, CMV and Epstein-Barr virus. In a later analysis, most CMV-associated TCR beta chains were found to appear HLA-restricted, with HLA associations seemingly driven largely by CMV exposure. Correlated functional status among segregating V segments might be attributable to linkage disequilibrium, but an unknown experimental factor could not be ruled out. A later genetic analysis reported fewer N-insertions in productive TCRs among donors in an Asian-associated ancestry cluster than the approximately 670-donor mean. When HLA alleles, especially DR and DQ, strongly co-occurred, attributing TCR associations to individual alleles was difficult. The study gave a list of under 200 TCR beta chains associated with cytomegalovirus.

The sequence joins TRBV2 to TRBJ2-3; 8 central bases correspond to TRBD2. Sequenced material: PBMCs. This receptor was identified in a young man in good health and CMV-seronegative. CDR3 protein: CASSEEAGGTDTQYF. The DNA sequence is TGTGCCAGCAGTGAAGAAGCGGGGGGCACAGATACGCAGTATTTT.